These 23 T cell receptor beta chains originate from one sample sequenced in a study of blood T cell repertoires in COVID-19. Measured with immunoSEQ multiplex PCR; TCRdb has only the in-frame clones, and not every one. The table includes 310,000 or so clones, about 90% detected once. The specimen sequenced was peripheral blood. The origin of the receptors is a woman aged 25 to 39 with COVID-19, enrolled during active disease.

The rearrangement uses TRBV28 and TRBJ2-4, with D uncertain. The germline gives CDR1 MDHEN, CDR2 SYDVKM. This CDR3 has 13 amino acids. Between the trimmed V and J ends, which lost 3 bases and 1 base, there was a span of 4 bases. The CDR3 DNA reads as TGTGCCAGCAGTTTCTCCGCCAAAAACATTCAGTACTTC. Its translation: CASSFSAKNIQYF.

Concerning this clone itself: Other DNA sequences in the same sample also yield this CDR3. The CDR3 sequence is CATSDSYNEQFF. The CDR3 DNA is TGTGCCACCAGTGATTCTTACAATGAGCAGTTCTTC. The chain joins TRBV24-1 to TRBJ2-1; D unclear. V was shortened by 2 bases and J by 4 bases, with 2 bases between the two germline ends. Germline CDR1 reads KGHDR; CDR2 reads SFDVKD. The CDR3 runs to 12 residues.

V usage is TRBV5-1 and J usage is TRBJ2-1; no firm D call. The ends were cut back, 4 bases at V and 3 bases at J, with 8 bases in the middle. CDR3 length: 13 residues. CDR1 is SGHRS and CDR2 is YFSETQ in the germline V gene. CDR3 region: CASSISGYNEQFF. The CDR3 bases are TGCGCCAGCAGCATATCAGGCTACAATGAGCAGTTCTTC.

The V call is TRBV16, the J call TRBJ1-2; D is unresolved. CDR1 KGHSY and CDR2 FQNENV come from the germline V gene. V lost 2 bases and J 0 bases, leaving 10 bases between the germline ends. The CDR3 has 15 residues. The CDR3 region has the DNA TGTGCCAGCAGCCAAAGGAGCAGTGCTAACTATGGCTACACCTTC. Its translation: CASSQRSSANYGYTF.

The chain couples TRBV14 to TRBJ2-1, with D possibly TRBD2 on 6 matching bases. The CDR3 length is 17 residues. Germline values: CDR1 SGHDN, CDR2 FVKESK. The V and J ends lost 4 bases and 0 bases respectively, with 16 bases between them. CDR3 coding DNA: TGTGCCAGCAGCCCGGGAGTCGCGGTTAGCTCCTACAATGAGCAGTTCTTC. It encodes CASSPGVAVSSYNEQFF.

J is TRBJ2-2 and V is TRBV5-1; 7 nucleotides agree with TRBD2. J was trimmed by 4 bases and V by 5 bases; bases with no gene match: 2. The CDR3 covers 13 residues. CDR1 and CDR2 from the germline V gene are SGHRS and YFSETQ. As DNA, the CDR3 is TGCGCCAGCAGGTGGGAGGGCACCGGGGAGCTGTTTTTT. Protein: CASRWEGTGELFF.

The chain links TRBV5-1 to TRBJ2-1; a weak D match, TRBD1 (5 bases). CDR1 and CDR2 from the germline V gene are SGHRS and YFSETQ. Trimming took off 0 bases at V and 6 bases at J, with 13 bases between the two ends. The CDR3 contains 15 residues. CDR3 nucleotide sequence: TGCGCCAGCAGCTTGGATGGGGCTAGTACCAATGAGCAGTTCTTC. It specifies CASSLDGASTNEQFF.

This chain uses TRBV5-1 with TRBJ2-7; 11 bases match TRBD2. Unmatched junction bases numbered 10, after V lost 0 bases and J lost 2 bases. Germline CDR1 and CDR2: SGHRS and YFSETQ. The CDR3 has 18 amino acids. Written as DNA, the CDR3 is TGCGCCAGCAGCTTGGGGCCGTTTAGCGGGAGGGCCCCCTACGAGCAGTACTTC. Encoded protein: CASSLGPFSGRAPYEQYF.

This rearrangement joins TRBV28 to TRBJ2-7; D not certain. The CDR3 is made up of 14 amino acids. Trimming cost V 4 bases and J 0 bases, with 10 bases left between them. Germline values: CDR1 MDHEN, CDR2 SYDVKM. CDR3 residues: CASSSGFSSYEQYF. CDR3 bases: TGTGCCAGCAGTTCCGGTTTTAGCTCCTACGAGCAGTACTTC. Full variable domain (outside the CDR3, taken from reference TRBV28 and TRBJ2-7): DVKVTQSSRYLVKRTGEKVFLECVQDMDHENMFWYRQDPGLGLRLIYFSYDVKMKEKGDIPEGYSVSREKKERFSLILESASTNQTSMYLCASSSGFSSYEQYFGPGTRLTVT.

The chain employs TRBV28 and TRBJ1-5; no reliable D call. Germline CDR1 and CDR2: MDHEN and SYDVKM. The CDR3 consists of 14 residues. V lost 1 base and J 0 bases, leaving 4 bases between the germline ends. CDR3 nucleotides: TGTGCCAGCAGTTTATATCGTAGCAATCAGCCCCAGCATTTT. Its translation is CASSLYRSNQPQHF. Together with reference TRBV28 and TRBJ1-5, the CDR3 gives the full variable domain: DVKVTQSSRYLVKRTGEKVFLECVQDMDHENMFWYRQDPGLGLRLIYFSYDVKMKEKGDIPEGYSVSREKKERFSLILESASTNQTSMYLCASSLYRSNQPQHFGDGTRLSIL.

In DNA, the CDR3 is TGCGCCAGCAGCCAGGCCTCGGGAGGGCACGAGCAGTACTTC. This encodes CASSQASGGHEQYF. V usage is TRBV4-3 and J usage is TRBJ2-7; 8 nucleotides align to TRBD2. Germline lookup yields CDR1 LGHNA and CDR2 YSLEER. The CDR3 is 14 residues long. J gave up 5 bases and V 3 bases, and 6 bases lay outside the gene matches.

The chain joins TRBV11-2 to TRBJ2-1, with D uncertain. The germline V gene encodes CDR1 SGHAT and CDR2 FQNNGV. The CDR3 contains 14 residues. Trimming took 0 bases from V and 6 from J, leaving 9 bases between them. CDR3 coding DNA: TGTGCCAGCAGCTTAGATCATGCGAGCAATGAGCAGTTCTTC. Its protein is CASSLDHASNEQFF.

This chain uses TRBV28 with TRBJ2-7, with a possible D match to TRBD2 (5 bases). Germline V lookup: CDR1 MDHEN, CDR2 SYDVKM. Between the trimmed V and J ends, which lost 4 bases and 3 bases, there was a span of 13 bases. The CDR3 loop spans 14 amino acids. Here the CDR3 DNA reads TGTGCCAGCAGTTCACCGGCCCGGGGCTACGAGCAGTACTTC. It encodes CASSSPARGYEQYF. Based on the CDR3 plus reference TRBV28 and TRBJ2-7, the full variable domain is DVKVTQSSRYLVKRTGEKVFLECVQDMDHENMFWYRQDPGLGLRLIYFSYDVKMKEKGDIPEGYSVSREKKERFSLILESASTNQTSMYLCASSSPARGYEQYFGPGTRLTVT.

Turning to this clone: Other nucleotide sequences in the sample specify the same CDR3. J is TRBJ1-5 and V is TRBV24-1; D is possibly TRBD1 (6 bases). The CDR3 covers 14 residues. The germline V gene encodes CDR1 KGHDR and CDR2 SFDVKD. V lost 3 bases, J lost 4 bases, and 9 bases lay in between. For the CDR3, the DNA is TGTGCCACCAGTGATACTCAGGGGAATCAGCCCCAGCATTTT. Its protein product is CATSDTQGNQPQHF.

Concerning this clone itself: The same CDR3 is also encoded by other DNA sequences in this sample. This CDR3 reads CASTRGGDQPQHF. As DNA, the CDR3 is TGTGCCAGCACCCGAGGGGGGGATCAGCCCCAGCATTTT. This rearrangement joins TRBV12-3 or TRBV12-4 to TRBJ1-5, with D possibly being TRBD1 (6 bases). CDR3 length equals 13 residues. V was clipped by 7 bases and J by 5 bases, with 12 bases between them.

This sequence joins TRBV29-1 and TRBJ2-1; the D gene is possibly TRBD2 (7 bases). The length of the CDR3 is 16 residues. The V gene lost 0 bases and the J gene lost 8 bases, with 20 bases spanning the gap. In germline, CDR1 is SQVTM, CDR2 ANQGSEA. The CDR3 DNA is TGCAGCGTTGAAGAAATGGAAGGACTAGAGGGGGATGAGCAGTTCTTC. Encoded protein: CSVEEMEGLEGDEQFF.

The J gene is TRBJ1-2, the V gene TRBV21-1; TRBD1 is the table's D call, not checked against the DNA. TRBV21-1 is annotated as a pseudogene. The CDR3 is made up of 14 amino acids. DNA of the CDR3: TGTGCCAGCAGCAAATTCTGGCTTTGCTATGGCTACACCTTC. It encodes CASSKFWLCYGYTF.

The count of this clone is one. This rearrangement joins TRBV9 to TRBJ2-1, with 13 bases identical to TRBD2. CDR1 and CDR2 from the germline V gene are SGDLS and YYNGEE. This CDR3 has 19 amino acids. J was trimmed by 3 bases and V by 3 bases; bases with no gene match: 12. The CDR3 region has the DNA TGTGCCAGCAGCGCCCCCAGTTTGGGACTAGCGGGACACTACAATGAGCAGTTCTTC. Amino acid sequence: CASSAPSLGLAGHYNEQFF.

The chain combines TRBV7-3 with TRBJ1-5; possible D gene TRBD1, 5 bases. Germline lookup yields CDR1 SGHTA and CDR2 FQGTGA. CDR3 size: 13 residues. The V gene lost 8 bases and the J gene lost 7 bases, with 15 bases spanning the gap. CDR3 coding DNA: TGTGCCAGCTCTCGGGGGTCCCAACAGCCCCAGCATTTT. This sequence encodes CASSRGSQQPQHF.

V gene TRBV15 combines with J gene TRBJ2-1; D is undetermined. This CDR3 comprises 14 residues. Germline values: CDR1 LNHNV, CDR2 YYDKDF (reference sequence). The V end lost 3 bases, the J end lost 2 bases, and 8 bases lay between the germline ends. The DNA of the CDR3 is TGTGCCACCAGCAGGGAGACGGCCTACAATGAGCAGTTCTTC. Its translation is CATSRETAYNEQFF.

The chain recombines TRBV11-1 with TRBJ2-2; D remains unclear. The ends were cut back, 5 bases at V and 6 bases at J, with 13 bases in the middle. Germline V CDR1 and CDR2: SGHAT, FQDESV (reference sequence). The CDR3 has 14 amino acids. CDR3 sequence reads: CASSLLPYAGELFF. CDR3 DNA sequence: TGTGCCAGCAGCCTACTACCCTATGCCGGGGAGCTGTTTTTT.

The chain combines TRBV5-4 with TRBJ2-7, with 9 bases fitting TRBD1. The V gene's germline CDR1 is SGHNT and CDR2 YYREEE (reference sequence). The CDR3 loop spans 14 amino acids. J lost 7 bases, V lost 6 bases, and 11 bases had no gene match. The CDR3 region has the DNA TGTGCCAGCACCACGGGACAGGGCCCTCGGGAGCAGTACTTC. Translation gives CASTTGQGPREQYF.

The V call is TRBV28, the J call TRBJ2-6; D gene ambiguous. V gave up 4 bases and J gave up 3 bases, with 25 bases separating them. This CDR3 region has 20 residues. CDR1 MDHEN and CDR2 SYDVKM come from the germline V gene. CDR3 amino acids: CASSSPSTRLQLVGANVLTF. CDR3 DNA: TGTGCCAGCAGTTCCCCCTCGACGCGACTGCAGCTGGTTGGGGCCAACGTCCTGACTTTC.